This is a list of T cell receptor beta chains from one sample in a study of T cell responses to AZD1222 COVID-19 vaccine. Repertoires were generated with immunoSEQ multiplex PCR, while TCRdb's copy carries only in-frame clones and drops some. The sample comprises about 160,000 clones, around 90% of which are singletons, and 3.8% rests with the top ten. The sample consisted of peripheral blood, taken 28 days after the second AZD1222 dose. Receptors were obtained from an adult who received the AZD1222 COVID-19 vaccine. Both conserved end residues are part of each CDR3. D genes are given only for firm matches. Part of the rows lack a size; the others show once, few, many or a class for expanded clones.

D	size	V	J	CDR3	DNA
-	-	TRBV5-1	TRBJ2-7	CASSLAARPEQYF	TGCGCCAGCAGCTTGGCGGCTAGGCCCGAGCAGTACTTC
TRBD1	-	TRBV7-9	TRBJ1-5	CASEYVGGRGNQPQHF	TGTGCCAGCGAATACGTAGGGGGCAGAGGCAATCAGCCCCAGCATTTT
-	-	TRBV11-3	TRBJ1-3	CASSPGGTLGNTIYF	TGTGCCAGCAGCCCGGGGGGGACGTTGGGAAACACCATATATTTT
TRBD2	-	TRBV5-6	TRBJ2-3	CASSLALAATDTQYF	TGTGCCAGCAGCTTGGCCCTAGCGGCCACAGATACGCAGTATTTT
-	-	TRBV19	TRBJ1-5	CASSIGGIGGQPQHF	TGTGCCAGTAGTATAGGGGGTATAGGTGGTCAGCCCCAGCATTTT
-	-	TRBV5-8	TRBJ2-1	CASSPSIPLRGYYGNEQFF	TGTGCCAGCAGCCCCTCCATACCCCTCCGGGGTTACTATGGCAATGAGCAGTTCTTC
TRBD2	once	TRBV11-3	TRBJ2-7	CASSPTSGRARYEQYF	TGTGCCAGCAGCCCGACTAGCGGGAGGGCCAGGTACGAGCAGTACTTC
-	-	TRBV18	TRBJ2-7	CASSPPGTGTYEQYF	TGTGCCAGCTCACCACCGGGGACGGGAACCTACGAGCAGTACTTC
-	-	TRBV5-4	TRBJ2-3	CASSLTSTDTQYF	TGTGCCAGCAGCTTGACCAGCACAGATACGCAGTATTTT
-	-	TRBV5-1	TRBJ1-1	CASSLVGPHTEAFF	TGCGCCAGCAGCTTGGTCGGTCCTCACACTGAAGCTTTCTTT
-	-	TRBV24-1	TRBJ2-4	CATGSREAKNIQYF	TGTGCCACCGGGTCCCGGGAAGCCAAAAACATTCAGTACTTC
-	-	TRBV2	TRBJ1-2	CASSDDRFGRSRGYTF	TGTGCCAGCAGTGATGACCGGTTCGGGCGGTCTAGGGGCTACACCTTC
-	once	TRBV6-4	TRBJ1-1	CASSAQGDTEAFF	TGTGCCAGCAGCGCACAGGGTGACACTGAAGCTTTCTTT
-	-	TRBV5-6	TRBJ1-1	CASRSDTGPEAFF	TGTGCCAGCAGATCCGACACGGGGCCTGAAGCTTTCTTT
TRBD1	few	TRBV4-1	TRBJ2-5	CASSQPPGQLGKTQYF	TGCGCCAGCAGCCAACCGCCGGGACAGCTTGGGAAGACCCAGTACTTC
-	once	TRBV1	TRBJ1-1	CTSSQAGGNQGDTEAFF	TGCACCAGCAGCCAAGCGGGGGGGAACCAAGGGGACACTGAAGCTTTCTTT
TRBD1	-	TRBV6-5	TRBJ1-2	CASRSLQGYYGYTF	TGTGCCAGCAGGTCCTTACAGGGGTACTATGGCTACACCTTC
-	-	TRBV12-3/TRBV12-4	TRBJ1-4	CASSLAGTEKLFF	TGTGCCAGCAGTTTAGCGGGGACAGAAAAACTGTTTTTT
-	-	TRBV7-9	TRBJ2-7	CASTPSSYEQYF	TGTGCCAGCACTCCGAGCTCCTACGAGCAGTACTTC
-	-	TRBV9	TRBJ2-1	CASSAGLKVVDEQFF	TGTGCCAGCAGCGCCGGACTAAAAGTCGTGGATGAGCAGTTCTTC
-	once	TRBV5-1	TRBJ1-2	CASSLIPHYGYTF	TGCGCCAGCAGCTTGATTCCCCACTATGGCTACACCTTC
TRBD1	-	TRBV6-4	TRBJ2-1	CASSIQGAAEQFF	TGTGCCAGCAGTATTCAGGGGGCAGCGGAGCAGTTCTTC
TRBD1	-	TRBV6-1	TRBJ1-1	CASSEGTGMNTEAFF	TGTGCCAGCAGTGAAGGGACAGGGATGAACACTGAAGCTTTCTTT
-	-	TRBV7-9	TRBJ1-5	CASSSGQWGAREPQHF	TGTGCCAGCAGCTCCGGCCAGTGGGGGGCTCGGGAGCCCCAGCATTTT
-	-	TRBV3-1/TRBV3-2	TRBJ2-2	CASSQGPGRRNTGELFF	TGTGCCAGCAGCCAAGGTCCCGGCAGACGGAACACCGGGGAGCTGTTTTTT
-	-	TRBV7-2	TRBJ2-7	CASRDNQEAYEQYF	TGTGCCAGCAGGGATAATCAGGAGGCCTACGAGCAGTACTTC
-	-	TRBV10-3	TRBJ2-3	CATRTVSTDTQYF	TGTGCCACAAGGACGGTTAGCACAGATACGCAGTATTTT
-	-	TRBV5-1	TRBJ1-6	CASSLSGHSNSPLHF	TGCGCCAGCAGCTTGTCGGGACACAGTAATTCACCCCTCCACTTT
-	-	TRBV19	TRBJ1-5	CASSIGIRVFQPQHF	TGTGCCAGTAGTATAGGTATCAGGGTTTTTCAGCCCCAGCATTTT
TRBD1	-	TRBV5-8	TRBJ2-1	CASRYRGRDEQFF	TGTGCCAGCAGATACAGGGGGCGCGATGAGCAGTTCTTC
-	-	TRBV27	TRBJ2-5	CASSLSGETQYF	TGTGCCAGCAGTTTATCGGGGGAGACCCAGTACTTC
-	-	TRBV5-1	TRBJ2-2	CASSIPLGNTGELFF	TGCGCCAGCAGTATTCCCCTAGGGAACACCGGGGAGCTGTTTTTT
-	-	TRBV6-5	TRBJ2-1	CASRIPPLTYNEQFF	TGTGCCAGCAGGATACCCCCTCTTACCTACAATGAGCAGTTCTTC
TRBD1	-	TRBV6-4	TRBJ1-5	CASSPDRGQPQHF	TGTGCCAGCAGTCCGGACAGGGGGCAGCCCCAGCATTTT
TRBD2	-	TRBV7-2	TRBJ2-7	CASSPVLAGVYEQYF	TGTGCCAGCAGCCCCGTCCTAGCGGGAGTCTACGAGCAGTACTTC
-	-	TRBV4-3	TRBJ2-3	CASSQDLWDTQYF	TGCGCCAGCAGCCAAGATCTGTGGGATACGCAGTATTTT
-	-	TRBV6-5	TRBJ2-5	CASSLETQYF	TGTGCCAGCAGTTTAGAGACCCAGTACTTC
TRBD1	-	TRBV29-1	TRBJ1-1	CSVVEGAVTEAFF	TGCAGCGTTGTGGAGGGGGCGGTAACTGAAGCTTTCTTT
-	-	TRBV7-2	TRBJ1-3	CASSRARGAENTIYF	TGTGCCAGCAGCCGCGCACGGGGGGCAGAGAACACCATATATTTT
-	-	TRBV30	TRBJ1-6	CAWRGDTRNSPLHF	TGTGCCTGGAGAGGGGACACCCGTAATTCACCCCTCCACTTT
TRBD1	once	TRBV5-6	TRBJ1-2	CASSPRQGGNYGYTF	TGTGCCAGCAGCCCGCGACAGGGAGGGAACTATGGCTACACCTTC
-	-	TRBV6-5	TRBJ1-2	CASSYHRQSYGYTF	TGTGCCAGCAGTTACCATCGACAGTCCTATGGCTACACCTTC
-	-	TRBV21-1	TRBJ1-1	CASSIEAFF	TGTGCCAGCAGTATTGAAGCTTTCTTT
-	-	TRBV4-1	TRBJ1-6	CASSQTPFNSPLHF	TGCGCCAGCAGCCAAACCCCCTTTAATTCACCCCTCCACTTT